Presented here are 13 T cell receptor beta chains from one specimen sequenced in a study of early T cells in non-severe SARS-CoV-2 infection. TCRdb passed the 5' RACE reads through MiXCR, listing each CDR3 protein once. Here the sample spans roughly 50,000 distinct CDR3 sequences, 6.2% being singletons. The specimen comprised whole blood, sampled at baseline. All receptors derive from an adult who was a healthcare worker with PCR-confirmed SARS-CoV-2 infection or an uninfected control (not recorded which).

The chain has TRBV19 and TRBJ2-5; a possible D gene is TRBD2 (6 bases). Germline CDR1 is LNHDA and CDR2 is SQIVND (reference sequence). This CDR3 has 11 amino acids. V gave up 6 bases and J gave up 5 bases, with 7 bases separating them. CDR3 region: CASRAGETQYF. DNA of the CDR3: TGTGCCAGTAGGGCGGGGGAGACCCAGTACTTC.

The table lists this clonotype with many counts. The rearrangement joins TRBV6-6 to TRBJ1-2; D is perhaps TRBD1 (5 bases). With 4 bases removed from V and 0 bases from J, the gap between germline ends came to 12 bases. Germline CDR1 and CDR2: MNHNY and SVGAGI (reference sequence). CDR3 length: 15 residues. CDR3 sequence reads: CASSSAGPANYGYTF. The DNA for the CDR3 is TGTGCCAGCAGTTCGGCAGGGCCGGCTAACTATGGCTACACCTTC.

Many counts were recorded for this clonotype. The chain joins TRBV7-6 to TRBJ2-7; 11 bases align to TRBD2. The germline V gene has CDR1 SGHVS and CDR2 FNYEAQ. The CDR3 has 18 residues. V dropped 2 bases and J dropped 5; count of bases not matched to a gene: 14. The CDR3 nucleotides are TGTGCCAGCAGCTTAACCCCGGGACTAGCGGAAACTACAGACGAGCAGTACTTC. This gives the protein CASSLTPGLAETTDEQYF.

This chain connects TRBV28 to TRBJ2-6, with D uncertain. The V end was cut by 3 bases, the J end by 0 bases, with 9 bases between. The CDR3 covers 16 residues. Per the germline V gene, CDR1 is MDHEN and CDR2 is SYDVKM. CDR3 protein: CASSLDVRSGANVLTF. The CDR3 DNA follows: TGTGCCAGCAGTTTGGACGTCCGCTCTGGGGCCAACGTCCTGACTTTC.

This clonotype appeared a few times. V is TRBV9 and J is TRBJ2-2, with TRBD2 matching over 9 bases. The CDR3 contains 14 residues. Germline V gives CDR1 SGDLS, CDR2 YYNGEE. V shed 3 bases and J 5 bases; nucleotides not matched to a gene: 2. CDR3 sequence: CASSAREGTGELFF. CDR3 sequence (DNA): TGTGCCAGCAGCGCGCGGGAGGGTACCGGGGAGCTGTTTTTT. Full variable domain (missing parts from reference TRBV9 and TRBJ2-2): DSGVTQTPKHLITATGQRVTLRCSPRSGDLSVYWYQQSLDQGLQFLIQYYNGEERAKGNILERFSAQQFPDLHSELNLSSLELGDSALYFCASSAREGTGELFFGEGSRLTVL.

The sample holds many counts of this clonotype. The rearrangement uses TRBV12-3 or TRBV12-4 and TRBJ1-1; no clear D. There are 14 residues in the CDR3. V was clipped by 3 bases and J by 3 bases, with 11 bases between them. The CDR3 DNA sequence: TGTGCCAGCAGTTTTCACCTGCAGGACACTGAAGCTTTCTTT. Its translation is CASSFHLQDTEAFF.

This clonotype was observed a handful of times. This rearrangement joins TRBV5-1 to TRBJ2-3; D is ambiguous. V shed 1 base and J shed 4 bases, with 10 bases lying between them. Germline V CDR1 and CDR2: SGHRS, YFSETQ. The CDR3 has 14 residues. This CDR3 is CASSLPERADTQYF. The CDR3 coding sequence is TGCGCCAGCAGCTTGCCAGAAAGGGCAGATACGCAGTATTTT.

V usage is TRBV20-1 and J usage is TRBJ2-5; TRBD2 matches at 11 bases. Germline CDR1 DFQATT, CDR2 SNEGSKA (reference sequence). Losses at the gene ends were 7 bases for V and 5 bases for J; bases not matched to a gene: 6. This CDR3 is 13 amino acids long. The CDR3, as DNA: TGCAGTGTTGTAGCGGGAGGGGGGGAGACCCAGTACTTC. Encoded protein: CSVVAGGGETQYF.

The CDR3 region has the DNA TGCGCCAGCAGCTTGGCTCAGAAGGGCACCGGGGAGCTGTTTTTT. It encodes CASSLAQKGTGELFF. V usage is TRBV5-1 and J usage is TRBJ2-2, with D unclear. The CDR3 covers 15 residues. Germline V gene lookup returns CDR1 SGHRS and CDR2 YFSETQ. Trimming pared 0 bases from V and 4 bases from J, leaving 10 bases between.

The table lists this clonotype with a few counts. J is TRBJ2-7 and V is TRBV5-1; 9 nucleotides align to TRBD2. Germline CDR1 SGHRS, CDR2 YFSETQ. V dropped 4 bases and J dropped 4; count of bases not matched to a gene: 18. The CDR3 sequence is 18 residues long. As DNA, the CDR3 is TGCGCCAGCAGCAATGCCCCCTCCGGCGGGAGGGCCCATTACGAGCAGTACTTC. Protein: CASSNAPSGGRAHYEQYF.

This clonotype has a count of ten or more. The V and J genes are TRBV12-3 or TRBV12-4 and TRBJ2-1; possibly TRBD2 for D (6 bases). CDR3 length: 15 amino acids. Trimming cost V 6 bases and J 7 bases, with 19 bases left between them. This CDR3 is CASSLDPGRGNEQFF. Written as DNA, the CDR3 is TGTGCCAGCAGCCTCGACCCGGGCCGGGGGAATGAGCAGTTCTTC.

In its sample, this clonotype was seen many times. V and J are TRBV4-2 and TRBJ2-3; a possible D gene is TRBD2 (6 bases). Trimming cost V 0 bases and J 6 bases, with 13 bases left between them. The CDR3 is made up of 15 amino acids. CDR1 is LGHNA, CDR2 YNFKEQ, per germline. The CDR3 protein is CASSQELAAVDTQYF. The CDR3 nucleotides read TGTGCCAGCAGCCAAGAACTAGCTGCGGTCGATACGCAGTATTTT.

This clonotype was observed a handful of times. The J gene is TRBJ2-5, the V gene TRBV5-1; D is unclear. CDR1 SGHRS and CDR2 YFSETQ come from the germline V gene. V was shortened by 4 bases and J by 12 bases, with 16 bases between the two germline ends. This CDR3 is built from 12 residues. The CDR3 reads CASSQRHDGKYF. CDR3 nucleotides: TGCGCCAGCAGCCAGAGACACGACGGAAAGTACTTC.